This entry features one TCR beta chain sequence. Its antigen specificity is not known. Base quality data are lacking; no much larger clone is found one base away. The data originate from a study of cytomegalovirus exposure and HLA in healthy donors (dated by TCRdb to the late 2010s). Study-level background: In an earlier analysis of some 550 of the donors, about 270 Gb of sequence data and just under 120 million unique TCR beta sequences from roughly 190 million T cells were reported. In an earlier analysis of more than 550 of the donors, high-throughput TCR beta sequencing was used to judge whether each TCR beta V gene segment behaved as functional or pseudogenic. Genome-wide SNP genotypes for about three fifths of the roughly 670 donors were used in a later genetic analysis, which treated that subset as a discovery cohort. The study profiled the T cell repertoires of under 850 subjects by immunosequencing and related them to cytomegalovirus serostatus. Donor age, sex, ethnicity and CMV serostatus were collected together with the repertoire data. The study was designed to test whether signatures of past pathogen exposure could be identified by cataloging public T cell receptors. The genetic ancestry cluster associated with self-reported Caucasian donors included 70% to 85% of the roughly 360 genotyped donors. The number of donors typed differed by locus, with about 629-630 for A, B, C, DRB1 and DQB1, 522 for DQA1, 600 to 610 for DPA1, and some 440 for DPB1. Because of strong linkage in the cohort, roughly five DR-DQ haplotypes were treated as single units for association and clustering. In addition to the first cohort of 666 subjects, a separate validation cohort of 100 to 150 different subjects was used. Class I and class II HLA loci were covered by the typing at four-digit resolution. In the later analysis, no new phenotypic data were used to find candidate immune exposures; instead, reliance was placed on TCR beta sequences and their occurrence across donors. The study combined high-throughput TCR immunosequencing, statistical association of individual TCRs with disease status, and machine learning to predict cytomegalovirus infection status. All discovery cohort repertoires had been generated using a single sequencing platform. In a later analysis, previously published TCR beta repertoires from about 640 donors were re-analyzed and high-resolution HLA genotyping was added so that TCR occurrence patterns could be studied. Among roughly 400 genotyped donors of the cohort, an average of roughly 230,000 unique TCR beta nucleotide sequences was sequenced per donor, of which about 18% were non-productive. An early release that covered more than 550 HLA-typed donors contained approximately 290 gigabases of sequencing data and 85 million to 100 million unique TCR sequences. Study-wide findings and limitations: A later genetic analysis reported fewer N-insertions in productive TCRs among donors in an Asian-associated ancestry cluster than the approximately 670-donor mean. A later analysis found that HLA-associated TCR beta chains were more clonally expanded and had lower generation probabilities than equally common non-associated chains. Most CMV-associated TCR beta chains appeared to be HLA-restricted in a later analysis, and the HLA associations seemed to be driven largely by CMV exposure. According to the authors, the approach could potentially be generalized to other disease states and immunological phenotypes. A group of highly shared sequence variants was considered likely to be a technical artifact of the sequencing pipeline. Broadly in line with IMGT annotations, most TCR beta V segments showed up in productive rearrangements about 90% or about 30% of the time in an earlier analysis of approximately 640 of the donors. The classifier was reported to diagnose cytomegalovirus status with high specificity and sensitivity in both the original and validation cohorts. Only TCR beta chains were sequenced in this cohort, and the absence of alpha or paired-chain data limited detectable features. HLA typing was unavailable for some donors at each locus, so association tests used only the typed subset. In a later analysis, TCR association rates were found to vary across HLA loci, with the most associated TCRs seen for DRB1 alleles and the fewest for HLA-C alleles. A later analysis reported that several top co-occurrence clusters appeared linked to parvovirus B19, influenza, CMV and Epstein-Barr virus. Most TCR sequences were observed very rarely across donors, whereas some public TCRs were present in many individuals. An association between a missense DCLRE1C variant and V-gene and J-gene trimming of TCR beta chains was found in a later genetic analysis and replicated in an independent cohort. Assigning TCR associations to individual alleles was difficult when HLA alleles, especially DR and DQ, strongly co-occurred. The only immune exposure information available for the cohort was CMV serostatus. Linkage disequilibrium might explain the correlated functional status among segregating V segments, but an unknown experimental factor could not be excluded. A total of fewer than 200 TCR beta chains were listed by the study as associated with cytomegalovirus. A further reported finding was that TCR beta sequences accurately predicted the HLA-A and HLA-B alleles for most subjects in the first cohort. At a false discovery rate of 0.05, a later analysis linked around 15,000 TCR beta sequences to specific HLA alleles. In vitro tests confirmed that a few of the cytomegalovirus-associated TCR beta chains recognize cytomegalovirus antigens. Because counts were too low, 15 to 20 rarely observed V segments, including chromosome 9 orphons, were left out of the earlier analysis of a few hundred of the donors. Sequencing depth was assumed to be roughly uniform across donors in the presence/absence analyses, though that assumption may not hold.

The cohort was made up of hundreds of healthy bone marrow donors. Cohort members were all nominally healthy when sampled, although unrecorded immune exposures were likely present. The donor tested CMV seropositive, placing the donor among the 310 or so seropositive members of the cohort. Each donor provided a peripheral blood sample, and peripheral blood mononuclear cells were used for TCR beta sequencing. Genomic DNA extraction from the blood cell samples was performed with the Qiagen DNeasy Blood Extraction Kit. The library was produced with the immunoSEQ multiplex PCR assay. For the multiplex PCR, a mixture combining 60 forward primers for TCR Vbeta segments and 13 reverse primers for TCR Jbeta segments was used. Amplification of the CDR3 region of rearranged TCR beta genes was performed with a multiplex PCR assay on genomic DNA. The amplified TCR beta libraries were sequenced on the Illumina HiSeq System as 87-base-pair reads. In the source study's methods: In a later analysis, about 80 million unique TCR beta chains were counted across the roughly 670 repertoires, and around 11 million of these chains were shared by at least two donors. To remove PCR and sequencing errors, raw reads were error-corrected and collapsed into unique sequences using a nearest-neighbor algorithm that merged closely related sequences. Alignment of CDR3 sequences to IMGT reference sequences was used to assign V, D and J gene segments. For a sequence to be retained, a match of at least six nucleotides was required to both a V gene segment and a J gene segment. A rearrangement counted as productive if the CDR3 had no stop codons and remained in frame with V and J, and every other rearrangement counted as non-productive. CDR3 was defined according to IMGT convention as the region running from the second conserved V-encoded cysteine to the conserved J-encoded phenylalanine. The earlier analysis of about 620 of the donors excluded sequences that lacked an unambiguous match to a single V gene segment. In an earlier analysis of some 590 of the donors, V segments were called functional above 56.7% productive rearrangements and were called segregating when the between-donor standard deviation exceeded 5%. A statistical classification framework was developed to diagnose cytomegalovirus status using the catalog of TCR beta chain sequences. A later analysis assigned V and J genes by comparing TCR nucleotide sequences with IMGT/GENE-DB human TR gene sequences. The TCRdist pipeline was used in a later analysis to assign CDR3 sequences and most-parsimonious VDJ recombination scenarios. In a later analysis, each TCR beta chain was defined by its CDR3 amino acid sequence together with its V-gene family, and reads lacking a unique V-gene family were excluded. To address suspected cross-contamination and a sequencing artifact, a later analysis removed 450 to 700 highly shared, low-generation-probability nucleotide sequences. In a later analysis, a clonal expansion index for each public chain was calculated from normalized within-repertoire ranks of inferred template counts. In a later analysis, generation probabilities were computed with a VDJ recombination model fitted to out-of-frame rearrangements, and the resulting probabilities were checked against IGoR. Hypergeometric tests were used in a later analysis to score TCR-TCR, TCR-HLA and TCR-CMV co-occurrence, with a repertoire-size bias correction applied to the TCR pairs. A later analysis estimated false discovery rates by permuting HLA or CMV assignments 20 times. In a later analysis, co-occurring TCRs were grouped using DBSCAN, and TCRdist sequence similarity was added for clustering within HLA-allele-positive subsets. Repertoires with fewer than 30,000 or more than 120,000 public chains, plus five repertoires with anomalous nucleotide sharing, were excluded from co-occurrence clustering. What TCRdb holds here is the immuneACCESS table cut down to in-frame rearrangements. Part of the clones is not present; checked against another copy, under half of the missing clones reflect an unresolved V gene, and the others are unexplained. V and J calls and clone size follow that table, whereas D and trimming were derived from the DNA. This sample lists some 79,000 clones; around 81% were detected once. Around 5.4% of the sample rests with the top ten.

What was sequenced was PBMCs. The origin of this receptor is a male donor in good health and CMV-seropositive.

In nucleotide form, the sequence is TGTGCCAGCAGCGTAACTGACAGAGGGGAGCTGTTTTTT. Its amino acids are CASSVTDRGELFF. The rearrangement combines TRBV7-2 with TRBJ2-2; possibly the D gene is TRBD1, per 5 matching bases. Sequences SGHTA (CDR1) and FQGNSA (CDR2) are obtained from the germline V gene. Relative to germline, V is 5 bases shorter and J is 8 bases shorter, with 12 bases between their ends. Its CDR3 holds 13 amino acids, cysteine through phenylalanine. This entry keeps only the CDR3 DNA: 39 bases, framed from base 1.